These 21 T cell receptor beta chains were sequenced from one sample in a study of patients and donors after allogeneic stem cell transplantation. Each CDR3 protein gets one entry after TCRdb re-called the RT-PCR reads with MiXCR. Of 150,000 or so distinct CDR3 sequences detected, about 24% appear once; the ten largest clones hold roughly a quarter. Material: blood, either unsorted or a sorted T cell fraction (not recorded which). The receptors here all came from a human donor who was either an allogeneic HSCT recipient or a stem cell or donor lymphocyte infusion donor (not recorded which). It is not recorded whose cells these are; they may come from a transplant donor.

This clonotype was seen only a few times. This chain links TRBV20-1 with TRBJ2-7, with D possibly matching TRBD2 (6 bases). Per germline, CDR1 DFQATT and CDR2 SNEGSKA (reference sequence). The CDR3 has 13 amino acids. Trimming removed 4 bases at V and 0 bases at J, with 10 bases between. DNA for the CDR3: TGCAGTGCTAATGGAGGGTTCTCCTACGAGCAGTACTTC. This codes for CSANGGFSYEQYF.

The V gene is TRBV20-1, the J gene TRBJ1-5, with 7 bases fitting TRBD1. Germline V lookup: CDR1 DFQATT, CDR2 SNEGSKA (reference sequence). The CDR3 has 15 residues. V lost 6 bases to trimming and J lost 11 bases; unmatched junction nucleotides: 19. CDR3 residues: CSALTPDQDRLAQHF. The CDR3 nucleotides read TGCAGTGCCCTAACCCCCGACCAGGACAGGTTGGCCCAGCATTTT.

There are many counts of this clonotype. The rearrangement links TRBV10-3 to TRBJ1-2; D may be TRBD1 (5 bases). Germline-derived CDR1 and CDR2 are ENHRY and SYGVKD. This CDR3 has 13 residues. V was pared by 6 bases and J by 2 bases, with 10 bases between. CDR3 sequence reads: CAISQGQNYGYTF. CDR3 sequence (DNA): TGTGCCATCAGCCAAGGACAAAACTATGGCTACACCTTC.

The rearrangement uses TRBV21-1 and TRBJ2-7; TRBD2 reflects the table's D call only, with no check against the DNA. TRBV21-1 counts as a pseudogene. The CDR3 covers 16 residues. In nucleotides, the CDR3 is TGTGCCAGCATGGGACTTTTTCTTCTGCTCTCCTACGAGCAGTACTTC. It yields the protein CASMGLFLLLSYEQYF.

This clonotype was observed at least ten times. This chain links TRBV10-3 with TRBJ2-2, with 9 nucleotides matching TRBD1. Germline trimming cut 6 bases from V and 5 bases from J; bases unmatched to any gene: 4. From germline, CDR1 is ENHRY and CDR2 SYGVKD. The CDR3 has 14 amino acids. The CDR3 DNA is TGTGCCATCAGAACAGGGGGCTTTACCGGGGAGCTGTTTTTT. Encoded protein: CAIRTGGFTGELFF.

The V call is TRBV4-3, the J call TRBJ2-5; tentative D call: TRBD1 (5 bases). Trimming removed 0 bases from V and 3 bases from J, with 14 bases in between. Germline CDR1 reads LGHNA; CDR2 reads YSLEER. The CDR3 totals 16 residues. The CDR3, as DNA: TGCGCCAGCAGCCAAGAAAGGGGAAGGTGGGAAGAGACCCAGTACTTC. Protein: CASSQERGRWEETQYF.

V gene TRBV7-9 combines with J gene TRBJ1-2; TRBD1 aligns across 8 bases. The CDR3 covers 14 residues. Losses at the gene ends were 5 bases for V and 4 bases for J; bases not matched to a gene: 6. Germline V gives CDR1 SEHNR, CDR2 FQNEAQ (reference sequence). CDR3: CASSGQGALYGYTF. For the CDR3, the DNA is TGTGCCAGCAGCGGCCAGGGGGCTCTCTATGGCTACACCTTC.

J is TRBJ2-5 and V is TRBV29-1; no clear D. The CDR3 covers 12 residues. V shed 4 bases and J shed 5 bases, with 11 bases lying between them. Germline loops: CDR1 SQVTM, CDR2 ANQGSEA. The CDR3 here is CSVVQVRETQYF. The CDR3 DNA is TGCAGCGTTGTTCAGGTGCGGGAGACCCAGTACTTC.

The V call is TRBV20-1, the J call TRBJ2-3, with 7 bases identical to TRBD2. Trimming removed 6 bases from V and 4 bases from J; junction bases left unmatched: 13. The CDR3 totals 15 residues. Germline assignment: CDR1 DFQATT and CDR2 SNEGSKA (reference sequence). The CDR3 loop is CSAGKGGSVPDTQYF. CDR3 sequence (DNA): TGCAGTGCGGGAAAGGGCGGGAGTGTCCCAGATACGCAGTATTTT.

This clonotype was detected only a few times. J is TRBJ1-2 and V is TRBV20-1, with 11 bases identical to TRBD1. The V gene's germline CDR1 is DFQATT and CDR2 SNEGSKA (reference sequence). The CDR3 is made up of 13 amino acids. Trimming cost V 1 base and J 6 bases; bases outside gene matches: 1. CDR3 DNA: TGCAGTGCTAGAGGGGACAGGGGGAATGGCTACACCTTC. It encodes CSARGDRGNGYTF.

Remarks on this clonotype: Because the CDR3's place on the DNA is in doubt, the DNA is left out and the CDR3 is given as listed by TCRdb. The rearrangement uses TRBV4-2 and TRBJ2-7. Germline V gives CDR1 LGHNA, CDR2 YNFKEQ. Ends included, the CDR3 has 17 residues. The CDR3 here is CASSQYFGEGGSYEQYF.

The chain carries TRBV20-1 and TRBJ1-1; 7 bases agree with TRBD1. This CDR3 has 12 amino acids. V gave up 6 bases and J gave up 5 bases; unmatched junction bases: 6. The germline gives CDR1 DFQATT, CDR2 SNEGSKA (reference sequence). Here the CDR3 DNA reads TGCAGTGCAAAGTCAGGGGGGACTGAAGCTTTCTTT. As protein: CSAKSGGTEAFF.

This clonotype was counted only a few times. The chain uses TRBV28 and TRBJ2-7; 8 positions agree with TRBD2. The V and J ends lost 6 bases and 4 bases, in that order; junction bases with no gene match: 17. This CDR3 contains 17 residues. Germline CDR1 is MDHEN and CDR2 is SYDVKM. CDR3 amino acids: CASRLSVSGRGTYEQYF. CDR3 in DNA: TGTGCCAGCAGACTATCAGTAAGCGGGAGAGGCACTTACGAGCAGTACTTC. The whole variable domain, filled in from reference TRBV28 and TRBJ2-7, reads DVKVTQSSRYLVKRTGEKVFLECVQDMDHENMFWYRQDPGLGLRLIYFSYDVKMKEKGDIPEGYSVSREKKERFSLILESASTNQTSMYLCASRLSVSGRGTYEQYFGPGTRLTVT.

The sample holds many counts of this clonotype. The rearrangement links TRBV20-1 to TRBJ1-2; no clear D gene. The CDR3 is made up of 13 amino acids. V lost 4 bases and J 1 base, leaving 10 bases between the germline ends. Per germline, CDR1 DFQATT and CDR2 SNEGSKA (reference sequence). CDR3 sequence reads: CSAIAQLNYGYTF. DNA for the CDR3: TGCAGTGCTATCGCCCAACTTAACTATGGCTACACCTTC.

V and J are TRBV5-1 and TRBJ2-2; 7 positions agree with TRBD2. The ends lost 7 bases at V and 5 bases at J; junction bases unmatched: 11. The germline V gene has CDR1 SGHRS and CDR2 YFSETQ. This CDR3 spans 15 amino acids. CDR3 residues: CASRGGAEGTGELFF. For the CDR3, the DNA is TGCGCCAGCCGCGGGGGAGCTGAGGGAACCGGGGAGCTGTTTTTT.

The chain couples TRBV13 to TRBJ1-6; 9 bases align to TRBD1. The CDR3 totals 16 residues. J gave up 0 bases and V 8 bases, and 5 bases lay outside the gene matches. Germline V gene lookup returns CDR1 PRHDT and CDR2 FYEKMQ (reference sequence). The CDR3 loop is CASGDRGSSYNSPLHF. In nucleotides, the CDR3 is TGTGCCAGCGGTGACAGGGGGAGCTCCTATAATTCACCCCTCCACTTT.

This clonotype was recorded a few times. V and J are TRBV12-3 or TRBV12-4 and TRBJ1-1; TRBD1 matches 7 bases. V gave up 3 bases and J gave up 4 bases; unmatched junction bases: 2. This CDR3 comprises 13 residues. The CDR3 nucleotides read TGTGCCAGCAGTTTTGAGGGGGCCACTGAAGCTTTCTTT. Protein: CASSFEGATEAFF.

The rearrangement links TRBV7-9 to TRBJ1-1; D remains ambiguous. The CDR3 runs to 14 residues. In germline, CDR1 is SEHNR, CDR2 FQNEAQ (reference sequence). Between the trimmed V and J ends, which lost 5 bases and 3 bases, there was a span of 13 bases. CDR3 DNA: TGTGCCAGCAGCCCGAGCCTTTTGGACACTGAAGCTTTCTTT. This codes for CASSPSLLDTEAFF.

The chain joins TRBV10-3 to TRBJ2-5, with 9 bases identical to TRBD1. J was trimmed by 5 bases and V by 6 bases; bases with no gene match: 7. This CDR3 region has 14 residues. CDR1 and CDR2 (germline): ENHRY, SYGVKD. The CDR3 loop reads CAISPSTGGETQYF. CDR3 coding DNA: TGTGCCATCAGCCCATCGACAGGGGGGGAGACCCAGTACTTC.

This clonotype has a handful of counts. The chain employs TRBV12-3 or TRBV12-4 and TRBJ2-7, with a possible D match to TRBD2 (7 bases). V lost 6 bases, J lost 0 bases, and 12 bases lay in between. CDR3 size: 14 residues. The CDR3 sequence is CASSKGGSSYEQYF. CDR3 nucleotide sequence: TGTGCCAGCAGCAAGGGGGGGAGCTCCTACGAGCAGTACTTC.

The chain recombines TRBV29-1 with TRBJ2-7, with TRBD1 matching over 9 bases. Germline CDR1 reads SQVTM; CDR2 reads ANQGSEA. Trimming took 4 bases from V and 4 from J; bases not matched to a gene: 14. There are 16 residues in the CDR3. The CDR3 region is CSVANSNGQGIYEQYF. CDR3 sequence (DNA): TGCAGCGTTGCTAACTCAAACGGACAGGGGATTTACGAGCAGTACTTC.